The rows below give T cell receptor beta chains drawn from one sample of a study of blood T cell repertoires in COVID-19. Libraries were prepared by immunoSEQ multiplex PCR; TCRdb keeps only in-frame clonotypes and omits some of them. Altogether about 250,000 clones are present, roughly 86% being singletons, with the ten largest covering around 1.7%. Source material: peripheral blood. The receptors were gathered from a woman aged 55-70 years who had recovered from COVID-19. The CDR3 runs from the conserved cysteine through the conserved F or W. Fields, in order: clone size, CDR3 length, J gene, V gene, CDR3 protein. Part of the rows lack a size; the others show once, few, many or a class for expanded clones.

abundance: NA
len: 13
j_gene: TRBJ1-4
v_gene: TRBV2
CDR3aa: CARTTGRNEKLFF

abundance: NA
len: 17
j_gene: TRBJ1-5
v_gene: TRBV19
CDR3aa: CASSIDSGGYSNQPQHF

abundance: few
len: 11
j_gene: TRBJ1-1
v_gene: TRBV29-1
CDR3aa: CSVGGSTEAFF

abundance: NA
len: 14
j_gene: TRBJ1-2
v_gene: TRBV5-6
CDR3aa: CASSSGQGNYGYTF

abundance: NA
len: 15
j_gene: TRBJ1-3
v_gene: TRBV7-9
CDR3aa: CASSLGQNSGNTIYF

abundance: NA
len: 13
j_gene: TRBJ1-1
v_gene: TRBV7-3
CDR3aa: CASSLQGHTEAFF

abundance: NA
len: 14
j_gene: TRBJ2-2
v_gene: TRBV7-3
CDR3aa: CASSLQGNTGELFF

abundance: NA
len: 12
j_gene: TRBJ1-2
v_gene: TRBV16
CDR3aa: CASSQGRYGYTF

abundance: NA
len: 14
j_gene: TRBJ1-1
v_gene: TRBV5-4
CDR3aa: CASSYRDMNTEAFF

abundance: NA
len: 15
j_gene: TRBJ1-4
v_gene: TRBV7-2
CDR3aa: CASSLGAGTNEKLFF

abundance: NA
len: 12
j_gene: TRBJ1-1
v_gene: TRBV6-5
CDR3aa: CASTRGTSEAFF

abundance: NA
len: 14
j_gene: TRBJ2-7
v_gene: TRBV5-5
CDR3aa: CASSFQGGPYEQYF

abundance: NA
len: 14
j_gene: TRBJ2-3
v_gene: TRBV6-5
CDR3aa: CASRLAGPPDTQYF

abundance: once
len: 15
j_gene: TRBJ2-5
v_gene: TRBV25-1
CDR3aa: CASSDRGRGSETQYF

abundance: many
len: 13
j_gene: TRBJ1-1
v_gene: TRBV2
CDR3aa: CASMESMNTEAFF

abundance: NA
len: 17
j_gene: TRBJ2-7
v_gene: TRBV7-8
CDR3aa: CASSPLGSSGGPYEQYF

abundance: NA
len: 16
j_gene: TRBJ2-7
v_gene: TRBV5-5
CDR3aa: CASSLAQSVTLYEQYF

abundance: NA
len: 14
j_gene: TRBJ2-5
v_gene: TRBV11-1
CDR3aa: CASSLVGGEETQYF

abundance: NA
len: 17
j_gene: TRBJ2-2
v_gene: TRBV5-8
CDR3aa: CASSSTRGYGNTGELFF

abundance: NA
len: 16
j_gene: TRBJ2-2
v_gene: TRBV5-5
CDR3aa: CASSATSGANTGELFF

abundance: NA
len: 15
j_gene: TRBJ2-5
v_gene: TRBV7-3
CDR3aa: CASSPSGVFQETQYF

abundance: NA
len: 16
j_gene: TRBJ1-2
v_gene: TRBV5-1
CDR3aa: CASSLATGTRNYGYTF

abundance: NA
len: 13
j_gene: TRBJ1-4
v_gene: TRBV29-1
CDR3aa: CSATLDMGEKLFF

abundance: NA
len: 14
j_gene: TRBJ1-1
v_gene: TRBV28
CDR3aa: CASVRTGGNTEAFF

abundance: NA
len: 15
j_gene: TRBJ1-4
v_gene: TRBV19
CDR3aa: CASSIDTGENEKLFF

abundance: NA
len: 15
j_gene: TRBJ2-5
v_gene: TRBV7-3
CDR3aa: CASSSERGAQETQYF

abundance: NA
len: 14
j_gene: TRBJ1-4
v_gene: TRBV7-2
CDR3aa: CASSLRGVGGKLFF

abundance: NA
len: 14
j_gene: TRBJ1-1
v_gene: TRBV7-3
CDR3aa: CASSKTGPNTEAFF

abundance: NA
len: 13
j_gene: TRBJ1-2
v_gene: TRBV10-3
CDR3aa: CAISTPGSYGYTF

abundance: NA
len: 14
j_gene: TRBJ1-2
v_gene: TRBV7-2
CDR3aa: CASSLDQGARGYTF

abundance: NA
len: 14
j_gene: TRBJ1-2
v_gene: TRBV6-5
CDR3aa: CASSTGTGIYGYTF

abundance: NA
len: 14
j_gene: TRBJ2-7
v_gene: TRBV14
CDR3aa: CASSRNRGGYEQYF

abundance: NA
len: 15
j_gene: TRBJ2-3
v_gene: TRBV7-3
CDR3aa: CASSFVAGGTDTQYF

abundance: NA
len: 15
j_gene: TRBJ2-2
v_gene: TRBV5-6
CDR3aa: CASSFGTGVTGELFF

abundance: NA
len: 14
j_gene: TRBJ1-1
v_gene: TRBV29-1
CDR3aa: CSVDSKSMNTEAFF

abundance: NA
len: 12
j_gene: TRBJ2-5
v_gene: TRBV28
CDR3aa: CASSGGVETQYF

abundance: once
len: 14
j_gene: TRBJ1-2
v_gene: TRBV29-1
CDR3aa: CSVNRQGFSHGYTF

abundance: NA
len: 16
j_gene: TRBJ1-6
v_gene: TRBV6-4
CDR3aa: CASTSALQGDNSPLHF

abundance: NA
len: 14
j_gene: TRBJ2-1
v_gene: TRBV4-2
CDR3aa: CASSPGLATNEQFF

abundance: NA
len: 15
j_gene: TRBJ1-6
v_gene: TRBV7-9
CDR3aa: CASSPPTGGGSPLHF

abundance: NA
len: 15
j_gene: TRBJ1-3
v_gene: TRBV7-8
CDR3aa: CASSFGRDSGNTIYF

abundance: NA
len: 15
j_gene: TRBJ1-2
v_gene: TRBV19
CDR3aa: CASSTRDTRDYGYTF

abundance: NA
len: 13
j_gene: TRBJ1-1
v_gene: TRBV18
CDR3aa: CASSPNREDEAFF

abundance: NA
len: 13
j_gene: TRBJ2-7
v_gene: TRBV6-6
CDR3aa: CASSFVGGNEQYF